This T cell receptor (beta chain) is from a study of identical twins' blood T cells. The CDR3 length is 11 residues. V lost 9 bases to trimming and J lost 4 bases, with 9 bases between them. Germline V gives CDR1 SNHLY, CDR2 FYNNEI. MiXCR, run by TCRdb on the 5' RACE reads, gives a single entry per CDR3 protein. This sample has a few hundred thousand distinct CDR3 sequences, with about 28% found just once. This clonotype was counted between two and nine times. The sequencing sample was made of PBMCs. The genes are TRBV2 and TRBJ2-5; D unresolved. The source is a woman aged 18-55 years in good health. The CDR3 is CASASPETQYF. The CDR3 nucleotides read TGTGCCAGTGCATCCCCAGAGACCCAGTACTTC.